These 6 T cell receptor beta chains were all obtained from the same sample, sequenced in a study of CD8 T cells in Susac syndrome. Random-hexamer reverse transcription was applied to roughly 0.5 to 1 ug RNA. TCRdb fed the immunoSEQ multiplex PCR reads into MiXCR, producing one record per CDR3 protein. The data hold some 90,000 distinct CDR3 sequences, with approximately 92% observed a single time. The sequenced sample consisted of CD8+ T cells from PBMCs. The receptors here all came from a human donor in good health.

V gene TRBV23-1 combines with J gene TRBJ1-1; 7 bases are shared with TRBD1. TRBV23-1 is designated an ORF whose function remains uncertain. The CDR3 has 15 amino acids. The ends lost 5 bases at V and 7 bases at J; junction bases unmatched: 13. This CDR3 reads CASSSRGRGEGEAFF. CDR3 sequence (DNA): TGCGCCAGCAGTTCCCGAGGCAGGGGGGAGGGTGAAGCTTTCTTT.

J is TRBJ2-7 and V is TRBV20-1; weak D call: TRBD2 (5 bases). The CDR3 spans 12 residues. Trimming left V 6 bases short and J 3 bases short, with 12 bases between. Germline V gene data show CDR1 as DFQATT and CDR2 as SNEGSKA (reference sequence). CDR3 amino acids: CSARTENYEQYF. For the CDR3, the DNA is TGCAGTGCAAGGACTGAGAACTACGAGCAGTACTTC.

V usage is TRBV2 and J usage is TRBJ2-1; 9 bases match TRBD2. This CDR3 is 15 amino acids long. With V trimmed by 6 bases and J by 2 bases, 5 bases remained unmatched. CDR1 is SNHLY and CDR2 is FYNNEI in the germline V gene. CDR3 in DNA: TGTGCCAGCAGCCCGGGACTAGCTACCTACAATGAGCAGTTCTTC. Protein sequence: CASSPGLATYNEQFF.

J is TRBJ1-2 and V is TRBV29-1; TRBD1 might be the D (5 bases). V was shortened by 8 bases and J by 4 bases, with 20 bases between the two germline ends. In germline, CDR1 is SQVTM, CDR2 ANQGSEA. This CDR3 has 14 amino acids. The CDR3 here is CSSATSRDRYGYTF. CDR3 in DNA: TGCAGCTCAGCAACAAGCCGGGACCGCTATGGCTACACCTTC.

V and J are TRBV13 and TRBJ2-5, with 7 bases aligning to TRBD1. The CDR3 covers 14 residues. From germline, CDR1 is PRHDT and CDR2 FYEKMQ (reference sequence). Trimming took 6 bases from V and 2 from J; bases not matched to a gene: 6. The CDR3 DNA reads TGTGCCAGCAGACAACAGGGGCCTCAAGAGACCCAGTACTTC. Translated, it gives CASRQQGPQETQYF.

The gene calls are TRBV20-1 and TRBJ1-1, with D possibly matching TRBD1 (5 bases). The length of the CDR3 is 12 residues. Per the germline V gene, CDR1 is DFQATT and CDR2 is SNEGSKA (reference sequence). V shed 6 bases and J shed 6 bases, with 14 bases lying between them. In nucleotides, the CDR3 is TGCAGTGCCCGCCCGAGAGGGGCTGAAGCTTTCTTT. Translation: CSARPRGAEAFF.